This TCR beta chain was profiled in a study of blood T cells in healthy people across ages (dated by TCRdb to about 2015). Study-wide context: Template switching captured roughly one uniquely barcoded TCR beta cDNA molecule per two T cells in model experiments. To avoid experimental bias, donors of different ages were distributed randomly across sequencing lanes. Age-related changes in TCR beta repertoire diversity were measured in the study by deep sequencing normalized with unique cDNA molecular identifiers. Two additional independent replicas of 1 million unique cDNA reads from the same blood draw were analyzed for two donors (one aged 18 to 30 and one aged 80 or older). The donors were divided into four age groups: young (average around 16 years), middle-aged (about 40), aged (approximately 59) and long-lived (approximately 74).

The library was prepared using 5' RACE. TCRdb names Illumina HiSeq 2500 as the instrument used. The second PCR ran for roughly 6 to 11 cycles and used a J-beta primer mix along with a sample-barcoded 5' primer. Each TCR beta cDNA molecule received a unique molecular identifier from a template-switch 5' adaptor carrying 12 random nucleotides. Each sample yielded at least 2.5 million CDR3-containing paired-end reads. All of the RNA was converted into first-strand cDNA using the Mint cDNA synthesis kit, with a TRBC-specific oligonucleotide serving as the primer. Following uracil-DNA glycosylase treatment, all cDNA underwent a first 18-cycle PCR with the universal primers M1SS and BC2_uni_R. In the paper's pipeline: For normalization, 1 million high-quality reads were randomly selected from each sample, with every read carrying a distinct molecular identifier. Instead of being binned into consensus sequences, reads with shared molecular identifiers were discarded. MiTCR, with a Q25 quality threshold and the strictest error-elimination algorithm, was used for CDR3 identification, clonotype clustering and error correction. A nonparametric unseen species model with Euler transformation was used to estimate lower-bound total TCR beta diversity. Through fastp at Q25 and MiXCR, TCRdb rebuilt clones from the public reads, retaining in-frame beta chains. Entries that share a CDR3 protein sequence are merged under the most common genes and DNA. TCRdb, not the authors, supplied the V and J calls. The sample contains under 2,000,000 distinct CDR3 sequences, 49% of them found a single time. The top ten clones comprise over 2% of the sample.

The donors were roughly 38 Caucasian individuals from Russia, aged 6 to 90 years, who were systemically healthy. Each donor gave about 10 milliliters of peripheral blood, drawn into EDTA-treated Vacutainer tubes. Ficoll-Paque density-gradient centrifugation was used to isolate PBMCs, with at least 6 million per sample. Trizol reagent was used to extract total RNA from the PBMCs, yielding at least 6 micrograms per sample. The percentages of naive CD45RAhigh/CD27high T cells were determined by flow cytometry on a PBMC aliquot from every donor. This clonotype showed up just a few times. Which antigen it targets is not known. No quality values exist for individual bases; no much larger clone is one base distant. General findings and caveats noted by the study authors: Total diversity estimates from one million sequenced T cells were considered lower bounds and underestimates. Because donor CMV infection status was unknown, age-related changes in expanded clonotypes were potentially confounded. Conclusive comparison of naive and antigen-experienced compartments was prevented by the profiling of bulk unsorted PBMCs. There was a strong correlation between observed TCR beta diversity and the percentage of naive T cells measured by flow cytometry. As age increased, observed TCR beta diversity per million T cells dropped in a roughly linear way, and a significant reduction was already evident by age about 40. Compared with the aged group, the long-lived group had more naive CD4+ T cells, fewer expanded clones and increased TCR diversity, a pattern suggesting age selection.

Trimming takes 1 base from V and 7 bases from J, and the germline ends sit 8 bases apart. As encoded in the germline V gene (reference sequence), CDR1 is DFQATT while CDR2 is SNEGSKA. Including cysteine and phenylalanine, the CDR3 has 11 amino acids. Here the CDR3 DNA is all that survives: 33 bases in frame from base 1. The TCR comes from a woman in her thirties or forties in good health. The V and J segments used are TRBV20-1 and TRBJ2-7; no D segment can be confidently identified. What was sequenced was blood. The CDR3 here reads CSARGGTEQYF. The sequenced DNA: TGCAGTGCTAGAGGAGGAACTGAGCAGTACTTC.